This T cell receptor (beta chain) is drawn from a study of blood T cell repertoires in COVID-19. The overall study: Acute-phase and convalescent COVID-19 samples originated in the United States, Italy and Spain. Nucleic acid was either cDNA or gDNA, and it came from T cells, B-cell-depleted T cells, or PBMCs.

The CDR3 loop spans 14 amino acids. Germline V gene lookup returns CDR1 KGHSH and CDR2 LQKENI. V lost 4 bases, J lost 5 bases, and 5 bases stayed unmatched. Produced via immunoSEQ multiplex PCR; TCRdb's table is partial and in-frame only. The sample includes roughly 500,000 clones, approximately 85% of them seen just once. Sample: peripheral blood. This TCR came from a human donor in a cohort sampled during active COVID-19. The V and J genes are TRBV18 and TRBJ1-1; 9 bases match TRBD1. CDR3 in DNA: TGTGCCAGCTCACAGGGGACAGGGATAACTGAAGCTTTCTTT. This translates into CASSQGTGITEAFF.